Shown below are 17 T cell receptor beta chains from a single sample sequenced in a study of prognosis after radiotherapy for stage I lung cancer (dated by TCRdb to the early 2020s). The sequencer was an Illumina HiSeq 3000. Two rounds of multiplex PCR were performed to amplify the TCR beta CDR3 region from genomic DNA. In the first round of PCR, primers specific to each TRBV and TRBJ gene were used, and the primer sequences are filed in Chinese patent CN105087789A. Clones were called with MiXCR by TCRdb after fastp trimmed the public reads at Q25, and only in-frame beta chains were retained. Each entry is one CDR3 protein sequence, shown with its most common DNA and genes. Counted in this sample were roughly 20,000 distinct CDR3 sequences; less than 70% of them appeared once. About 25% of the sample rests with the top ten. The sample consisted of PBMCs, taken before or after stereotactic body radiation therapy (not recorded which). The receptors stem from a donor at least 50 years old with non-small cell lung cancer.

This clonotype was observed a few times. This likely came from a read error, as a far larger clone is one base away. This rearrangement joins TRBV7-2 to TRBJ2-2; D is unresolved. Germline V gene data show CDR1 as SGHTA and CDR2 as FQGNSA. V lost 3 bases and J 4 bases, leaving 21 bases between the germline ends. This CDR3 has 18 residues. CDR3 sequence (DNA): TGTGCCAGCAGCTTTCTCAGTGGGTCCGCTCCGGCCACCGGGGAGCTGTTTTTT. It specifies CASSFLSGSAPATGELFF.

This clonotype appeared many times. V usage is TRBV9 and J usage is TRBJ2-5; D is unresolved. Germline values: CDR1 SGDLS, CDR2 YYNGEE. Trimming took 0 bases from V and 4 from J, leaving 13 bases between them. This CDR3 comprises 15 residues. CDR3 DNA: TGTGCCAGCAGCGTAGTAGGTTCAGGTGGAGAGACCCAGTACTTC. As protein: CASSVVGSGGETQYF.

This clonotype was seen ten or more times. The CDR3 sequence is CAWSAGTSAINEQFF. The CDR3 nucleotides are TGTGCCTGGTCAGCGGGGACTAGCGCAATCAATGAGCAGTTCTTC. The chain combines TRBV30 with TRBJ2-1, with 10 bases fitting TRBD2. The V and J ends lost 5 bases and 6 bases, in that order; junction bases with no gene match: 10. The CDR3 sequence is 15 residues long. Germline CDR1 reads GTSNPN; CDR2 reads SVGIG (reference sequence). The full variable domain, with the rest looked up from reference TRBV30 and TRBJ2-1, is SQTIHQWPATLVQPVGSPLSLECTVEGTSNPNLYWYRQAAGRGLQLLFYSVGIGQISSEVPQNLSASRPQDRQFILSSKKLLLSDSGFYLCAWSAGTSAINEQFFGPGTRLTVL.

This clonotype was counted at least ten times. The CDR3 loop reads CASSVGSGKETQYF. The CDR3, as DNA: TGTGCCAGCAGCGTAGGTAGCGGGAAGGAGACCCAGTACTTC. J is TRBJ2-5 and V is TRBV9; 8 positions agree with TRBD2. Germline-derived CDR1 and CDR2 are SGDLS and YYNGEE. The CDR3 loop spans 14 amino acids. The ends lost 0 bases at V and 5 bases at J; junction bases unmatched: 3.

The chain joins TRBV9 to TRBJ1-2; perhaps TRBD1 as D (6 bases). The germline gives CDR1 SGDLS, CDR2 YYNGEE. CDR3 size: 16 residues. Trimming took off 0 bases at V and 3 bases at J, with 15 bases between the two ends. This CDR3 reads CASSVGPRGSDYGYTF. CDR3 coding DNA: TGTGCCAGCAGCGTAGGTCCTAGGGGGAGCGACTATGGCTACACCTTC.

This clonotype was recorded many times. J is TRBJ1-1 and V is TRBV7-6; 8 bases fit TRBD1. The CDR3 is made up of 15 amino acids. Germline V gene sequence: CDR1 SGHVS, CDR2 FNYEAQ. J was trimmed by 5 bases and V by 1 base; bases with no gene match: 6. The CDR3 DNA reads as TGTGCCAGCAGCTTAGGGGACAGGAGGGGAACTGAAGCTTTCTTT. Residues: CASSLGDRRGTEAFF.

Concerning this clonotype itself: The CDR3 does not end in the conserved phenylalanine or tryptophan, so this is likely a read error. The CDR3 DNA reads as TGTGCCAGCAGTTACGGGACACCTAGTGATACGCAGTATTCT. Translated: CASSYGTPSDTQYS. V is TRBV6-2 or TRBV6-3 and J is TRBJ2-3; a weak D match, TRBD1 (6 bases). The CDR3 length is 14 residues. The germline V gene has CDR1 MNHEY and CDR2 SVGEGT. Trimming shortened V by 2 bases and J by 6 bases, and 12 bases separated the two germline ends.

This clonotype came up a few times. V and J are TRBV28 and TRBJ1-2; D is unresolved. Germline CDR1 is MDHEN and CDR2 is SYDVKM. This CDR3 is 13 amino acids long. V gave up 3 bases and J gave up 2 bases, with 7 bases separating them. Here the CDR3 reads CASSFRANYGYTF. In DNA form, the CDR3 reads TGTGCCAGCAGTTTTCGGGCAAACTATGGCTACACCTTC.

The chain is built from TRBV6-2 or TRBV6-3 and TRBJ2-7, with TRBD1 identical over 7 bases. V lost 5 bases to trimming and J lost 0 bases; unmatched junction nucleotides: 10. Germline V gene data show CDR1 as MNHEY and CDR2 as SVGEGT. This CDR3 has 16 amino acids. The CDR3, as DNA: TGTGCCAGCAGTGCCAGGGCAGGGACAGTCTCCTACGAGCAGTACTTC. Translating gives CASSARAGTVSYEQYF.

V gene TRBV20-1 combines with J gene TRBJ2-7; the match to TRBD2 covers 8 bases. CDR3 length: 17 residues. CDR1 is DFQATT, CDR2 SNEGSKA, per germline (reference sequence). The junction had 19 bases not matched to a gene; V was cut back by 1 base and J by 8 bases. This CDR3 reads CSARGPRSGRGAGKQYF. The CDR3, as DNA: TGCAGTGCTAGAGGGCCTCGTTCCGGGCGGGGGGCTGGGAAGCAGTACTTC.

The chain couples TRBV7-2 to TRBJ2-7; 7 bases agree with TRBD2. Germline assignment: CDR1 SGHTA and CDR2 FQGNSA. Trimming cost V 1 base and J 12 bases; bases outside gene matches: 9. This CDR3 is built from 13 residues. CDR3 in DNA: TGTGCCAGCAGCTTAGAGGGAGGGCTTGGGCGGTACTTC. Residues: CASSLEGGLGRYF.

By share of the sample, this clonotype is medium-sized (0.01 to 0.1%). The CDR3 nucleotides are TGTGCCAGCAGTTACAGGGGTGACGAGCAGTACTTC. Translated, it gives CASSYRGDEQYF. The genes are TRBV7-3 and TRBJ2-7, with TRBD1 matching 7 bases. The CDR3 loop spans 12 amino acids. The V and J ends lost 6 bases and 5 bases, in that order; junction bases with no gene match: 4. Germline V lookup: CDR1 SGHTA, CDR2 FQGTGA.

Details on this clonotype: A far larger clone is off by one base, so a read error is likely. V usage is TRBV6-5 and J usage is TRBJ2-7; D may match TRBD1 or TRBD2 (5 bases each). CDR1 is MNHEY and CDR2 is SVGAGI in the germline V gene. This CDR3 contains 13 residues. V was trimmed by 7 bases and J by 4 bases, leaving 14 bases between them. The CDR3 sequence: CASIPGGIYEQYF. The CDR3, as DNA: TGTGCCAGCATCCCTGGGGGAATTTACGAGCAGTACTTC.

This clonotype showed up many times. The V call is TRBV29-1, the J call TRBJ2-7; D is unresolved. CDR1 is SQVTM, CDR2 ANQGSEA, per germline. CDR3 length: 12 amino acids. Trimming stripped 7 bases from V and 2 bases from J, with 12 bases between. CDR3 region: CSATDGTYEQYF. In DNA form, the CDR3 reads TGCAGCGCCACGGACGGCACCTACGAGCAGTACTTC.

This chain links TRBV7-9 with TRBJ2-3; the match to TRBD2 covers 12 bases. Germline values: CDR1 SEHNR, CDR2 FQNEAQ (reference sequence). The CDR3 runs 17 residues. The junction had 5 bases not matched to a gene; V was cut back by 4 bases and J by 0 bases. CDR3: CASSSGLAGGSTDTQYF. In DNA form, the CDR3 reads TGTGCCAGCAGCTCGGGACTAGCGGGTGGGAGCACAGATACGCAGTATTTT.

This clonotype is classed as medium-sized. The V gene is TRBV11-3, the J gene TRBJ2-2; 10 bases match TRBD2. The CDR3 length is 14 residues. V dropped 5 bases and J dropped 3; count of bases not matched to a gene: 0. The germline V gene encodes CDR1 SGHNT and CDR2 YENEEA. This chain's CDR3 is CASSGTSDTGELFF. The CDR3 nucleotides are TGTGCCAGCAGCGGGACTAGCGACACCGGGGAGCTGTTTTTT. Combining the CDR3 with reference TRBV11-3 and TRBJ2-2 gives the whole variable domain EAGVVQSPRYKIIEKKQPVAFWCNPISGHNTLYWYLQNLGQGPELLIRYENEEAVDDSQLPKDRFSAERLKGVDSTLKIQPAELGDSAVYLCASSGTSDTGELFFGEGSRLTVL.

In this sample, this clonotype turned up many times. The chain combines TRBV20-1 with TRBJ2-3; no clear D. The CDR3 covers 14 residues. From germline, CDR1 is DFQATT and CDR2 SNEGSKA (reference sequence). The ends were cut back, 3 bases at V and 1 base at J, with 11 bases in the middle. CDR3 DNA: TGCAGTGCTAGGGCCTTAAGAGGCACAGATACGCAGTATTTT. This codes for CSARALRGTDTQYF.